Included here is one T cell receptor beta chain sequence, with context. The antigen is unknown. Vbeta (60) and Jbeta (13) primers were used in the PCR. Using immunoSEQ multiplex PCR, the repertoire was profiled, and TCRdb retains in-frame clones only, with some absent. The table has some 200,000 clones, more than 60% seen once. The CDR3 sequence is 16 residues long. Germline CDR1 reads SEHNR; CDR2 reads FQNEAQ (reference sequence). V was clipped by 3 bases and J by 9 bases; unmatched bases: 10. This record comes from a study of cytomegalovirus exposure and HLA in healthy donors. Findings of the study overall: Immune exposure was documented only through CMV serostatus. There were some public TCRs occurring in many donors, but most TCR sequences were rare. A few of the chains that were CMV-associated were confirmed in vitro to be specific for CMV antigens. Reports showed the classifier diagnosing cytomegalovirus status with high specificity and sensitivity.

The receptor's source is a female donor in good health and CMV-seronegative. The material sequenced was PBMCs. This rearrangement joins TRBV7-9 to TRBJ2-1; 11 positions agree with TRBD2. The CDR3 DNA reads TGTGCCAGCAGCTTCACTAGCGGGGGTGCCCTCACTGAGCAGTTCTTC. It is translated as CASSFTSGGALTEQFF.